The source of this T cell receptor (beta chain) is a study of T cell changes during pregnancy in multiple sclerosis (dated by TCRdb to the late 2010s). A note on the overall study: The study examined how the T cell repertoire changed over the course of pregnancy in women with multiple sclerosis.

The germline V gene sets CDR1 to MGHRA and CDR2 to YSYEKL. V is pared back by 3 bases and J by 5 bases, with 13 bases lying between the germline termini. The CDR3 spans 15 residues, from the cysteine through the phenylalanine. The CDR3 DNA has 45 bases and is translated from base 1. Library prep was done by the immunoSEQ multiplex PCR assay. Here the immuneACCESS table is served through TCRdb, limited to in-frame sequences with V and J called. Missing clones are a known gap in these copies; in checked studies unresolved V genes cover under half, and the rest lacks a known reason. The sample data list roughly 80,000 clones, and over 85% of these were observed just once. 1% of the sample lies in the top ten. For this clone: Which antigen it targets is not known. No qualities accompany the bases; no much larger clone lies one base away.

Material: peripheral blood, obtained in the first trimester of pregnancy. The source is a female donor with multiple sclerosis, enrolled in a pregnancy study. The V and J genes are TRBV4-1 and TRBJ1-4; TRBD1 could be the D gene, as 5 bases match. The bases are TGCGCCAGCAGCCACTCGGGGGAGGGAAATGAAAAACTGTTTTTT. Its product reads: CASSHSGEGNEKLFF.